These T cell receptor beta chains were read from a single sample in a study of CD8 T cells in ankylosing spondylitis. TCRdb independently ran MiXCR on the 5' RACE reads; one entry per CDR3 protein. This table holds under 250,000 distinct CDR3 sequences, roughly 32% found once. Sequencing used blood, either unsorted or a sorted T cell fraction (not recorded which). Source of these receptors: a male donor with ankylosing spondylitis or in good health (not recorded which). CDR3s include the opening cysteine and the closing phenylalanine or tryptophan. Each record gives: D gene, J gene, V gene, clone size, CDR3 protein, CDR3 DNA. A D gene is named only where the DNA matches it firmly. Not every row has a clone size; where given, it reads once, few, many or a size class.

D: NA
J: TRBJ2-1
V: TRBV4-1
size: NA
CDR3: CASSQAETYNEQFF
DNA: TGCGCCAGCAGCCAAGCAGAGACCTACAATGAGCAGTTCTTC

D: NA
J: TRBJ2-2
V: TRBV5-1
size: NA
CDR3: CASSDPRRNTGELFF
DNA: TGCGCCAGCAGCGATCCCCGCAGAAACACCGGGGAGCTGTTTTTT

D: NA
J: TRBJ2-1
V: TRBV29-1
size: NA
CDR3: CSVERTNEQFF
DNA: TGCAGCGTTGAGCGGACCAATGAGCAGTTCTTC

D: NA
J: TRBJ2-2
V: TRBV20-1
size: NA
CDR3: CSARNEGRGDTGELFF
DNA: TGCAGTGCTAGAAATGAGGGAAGGGGGGACACCGGGGAGCTGTTTTTT

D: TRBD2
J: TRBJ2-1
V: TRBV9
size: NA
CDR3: CASSARTSGVKQFF
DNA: TGTGCCAGCAGCGCGAGGACTAGCGGGGTTAAGCAGTTCTTC

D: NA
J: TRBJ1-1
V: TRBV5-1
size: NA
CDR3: CASSLGQRITEAFF
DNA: TGCGCCAGCAGCTTGGGACAGAGGATCACTGAAGCTTTCTTT

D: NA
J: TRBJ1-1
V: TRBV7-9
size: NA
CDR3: CASSSGRGAMNTEAFF
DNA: TGTGCCAGCAGCTCTGGAAGGGGCGCTATGAACACTGAAGCTTTCTTT

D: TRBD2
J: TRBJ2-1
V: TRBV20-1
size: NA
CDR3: CSATPAGGLRNEQFF
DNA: TGCAGTGCTACCCCAGCGGGGGGTTTAAGGAATGAGCAGTTCTTC

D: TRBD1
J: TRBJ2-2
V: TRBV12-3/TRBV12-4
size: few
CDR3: CASRPPGTGHTGELFF
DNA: TGTGCCAGCAGACCTCCCGGGACAGGGCACACCGGGGAGCTGTTTTTT

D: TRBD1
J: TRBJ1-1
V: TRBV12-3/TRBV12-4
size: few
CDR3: CASSPRTGQTEAFF
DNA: TGTGCCAGCAGTCCCCGGACAGGGCAAACTGAAGCTTTCTTT

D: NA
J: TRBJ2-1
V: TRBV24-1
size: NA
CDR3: CATSARAGNEQFF
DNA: TGTGCCACCAGTGCCCGAGCGGGCAATGAGCAGTTCTTC

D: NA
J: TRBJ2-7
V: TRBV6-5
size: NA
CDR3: CASSYSSGTEQYF
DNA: TGTGCCAGCAGTTACTCGAGTGGGACTGAGCAGTACTTC

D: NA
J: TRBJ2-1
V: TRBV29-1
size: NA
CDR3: CSVDHYNEQFF
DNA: TGCAGCGTGGACCACTACAATGAGCAGTTCTTC

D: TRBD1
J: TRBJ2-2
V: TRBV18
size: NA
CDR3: CASSPRGPPNTGELFF
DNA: TGTGCCAGCTCACCAAGGGGGCCCCCGAACACCGGGGAGCTGTTTTTT

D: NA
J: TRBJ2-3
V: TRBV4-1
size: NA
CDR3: CASSQLDGSTDTQYF
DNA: TGCGCCAGCAGCCAATTGGACGGTAGCACAGATACGCAGTATTTT

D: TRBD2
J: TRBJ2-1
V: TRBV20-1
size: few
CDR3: CSARGGLADLNEQFF
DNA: TGCAGTGCTAGGGGGGGACTAGCGGACCTCAATGAGCAGTTCTTC

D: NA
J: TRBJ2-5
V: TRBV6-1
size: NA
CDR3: CASSELKRVKTYF
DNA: TGTGCCAGCAGTGAACTAAAGCGGGTAAAAACGTACTTC

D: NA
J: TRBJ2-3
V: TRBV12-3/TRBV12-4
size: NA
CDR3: CASSLELSTDTQYF
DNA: TGTGCCAGCAGTTTGGAATTAAGCACAGATACGCAGTATTTT

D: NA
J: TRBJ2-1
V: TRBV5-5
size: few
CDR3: CASSSDREWGVYNEQFF
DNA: TGTGCCAGCAGCTCAGACAGGGAGTGGGGGGTCTACAATGAGCAGTTCTTC

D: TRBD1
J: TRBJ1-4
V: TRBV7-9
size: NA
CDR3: CASSLGVAAQGEKLFF
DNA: TGTGCCAGCAGCTTAGGGGTCGCCGCACAGGGGGAAAAACTGTTTTTT

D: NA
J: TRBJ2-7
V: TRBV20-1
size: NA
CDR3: CSARDAGLSYEQYF
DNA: TGCAGTGCTAGAGATGCAGGTCTCTCCTACGAGCAGTACTTC

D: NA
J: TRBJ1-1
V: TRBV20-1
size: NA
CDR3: CSARDGAVGGYTEAFF
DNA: TGCAGTGCTAGAGATGGGGCAGTCGGCGGTTACACTGAAGCTTTCTTT

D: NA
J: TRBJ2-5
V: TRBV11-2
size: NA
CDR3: CASSFNAMKGETQYF
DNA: TGTGCCAGCAGCTTTAATGCGATGAAGGGGGAGACCCAGTACTTC

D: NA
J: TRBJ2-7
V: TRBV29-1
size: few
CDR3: CSVQGYSYEQYF
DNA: TGCAGCGTACAGGGATATTCCTACGAGCAGTACTTC

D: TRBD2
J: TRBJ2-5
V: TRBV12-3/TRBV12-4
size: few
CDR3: CASRTTGGLEETQYF
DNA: TGTGCCAGCAGGACGACGGGGGGGCTGGAAGAGACCCAGTACTTC

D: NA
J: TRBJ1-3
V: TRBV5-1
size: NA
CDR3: CASSSDPQGNGNTIYF
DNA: TGCGCCAGCAGCAGCGACCCTCAAGGGAACGGAAACACCATATATTTT

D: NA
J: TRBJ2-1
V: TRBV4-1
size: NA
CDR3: CASSQGPGIDEQFF
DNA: TGCGCCAGCAGCCAGGGACCGGGGATCGATGAGCAGTTCTTC

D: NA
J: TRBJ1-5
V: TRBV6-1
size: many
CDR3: CASSPFGGGYQPQHF
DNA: TGTGCCAGCAGTCCTTTCGGGGGCGGGTATCAGCCCCAGCATTTT

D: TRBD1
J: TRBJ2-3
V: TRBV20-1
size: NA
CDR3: CSADLGQGPDTQYF
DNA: TGCAGTGCTGATCTGGGACAGGGTCCAGATACGCAGTATTTT

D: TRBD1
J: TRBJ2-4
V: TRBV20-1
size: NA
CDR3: CSASDRAEAKNIQYF
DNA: TGCAGTGCTTCCGACAGGGCTGAGGCCAAAAACATTCAGTACTTC

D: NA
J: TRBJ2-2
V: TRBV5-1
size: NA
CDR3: CASSLKGTGELFF
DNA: TGCGCCAGCAGCTTGAAAGGCACCGGGGAGCTGTTTTTT

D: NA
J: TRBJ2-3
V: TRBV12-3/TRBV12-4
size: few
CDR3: CASSPDSGTDTQYF
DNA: TGTGCCAGCAGCCCAGACTCGGGCACAGATACGCAGTATTTT

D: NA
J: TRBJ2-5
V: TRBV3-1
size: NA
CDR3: CASSQLGVPEETQYF
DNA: TGTGCCAGCAGCCAACTGGGGGTCCCCGAGGAGACCCAGTACTTC

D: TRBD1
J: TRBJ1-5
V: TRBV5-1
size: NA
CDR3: CASSSGQGHQPQHF
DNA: TGCGCCAGCAGCTCAGGACAGGGACATCAGCCCCAGCATTTT

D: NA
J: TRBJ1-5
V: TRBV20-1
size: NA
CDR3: CSAQSQGRGSNQPQHF
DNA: TGCAGTGCTCAATCCCAGGGACGAGGTAGCAATCAGCCCCAGCATTTT

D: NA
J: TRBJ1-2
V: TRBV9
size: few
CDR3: CASSDYGGYTF
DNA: TGTGCCAGCAGCGACTATGGGGGCTACACCTTC

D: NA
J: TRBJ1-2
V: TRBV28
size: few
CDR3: CASSFGRTGGYTF
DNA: TGTGCCAGCAGTTTTGGACGGACCGGGGGCTACACCTTC

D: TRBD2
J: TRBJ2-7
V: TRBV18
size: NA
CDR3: CASSPTGTSVREQYF
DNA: TGTGCCAGCTCACCAACCGGGACTAGCGTTCGGGAGCAGTACTTC

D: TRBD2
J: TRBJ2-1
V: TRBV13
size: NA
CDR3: CASSLVMLAGSNEQFF
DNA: TGTGCCAGCAGCTTAGTTATGCTAGCGGGGAGCAATGAGCAGTTCTTC

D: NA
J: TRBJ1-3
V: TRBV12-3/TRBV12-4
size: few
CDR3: CASSAPLGFGNTIYF
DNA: TGTGCCAGCAGTGCCCCCCTGGGGTTTGGAAACACCATATATTTT

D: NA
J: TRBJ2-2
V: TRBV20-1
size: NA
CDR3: CSARAQAGTNTGELFF
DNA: TGCAGTGCTAGAGCCCAGGCGGGGACGAACACCGGGGAGCTGTTTTTT

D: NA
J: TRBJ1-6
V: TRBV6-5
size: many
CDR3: CASSYGNSPLHF
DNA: TGTGCCAGCAGTTACGGCAATTCACCCCTCCACTTT

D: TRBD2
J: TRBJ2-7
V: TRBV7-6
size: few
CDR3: CASSLSGGPYEQYF
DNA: TGTGCCAGCAGCTTAAGCGGGGGGCCCTACGAGCAGTACTTC

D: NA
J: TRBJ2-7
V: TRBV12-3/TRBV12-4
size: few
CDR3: CASSRSWIYEQYF
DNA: TGTGCCAGCAGCCGCTCCTGGATCTACGAGCAGTACTTC

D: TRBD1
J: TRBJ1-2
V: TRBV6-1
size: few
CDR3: CASTLGQGEHGYTF
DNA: TGTGCCAGCACCCTGGGACAGGGCGAGCATGGCTACACCTTC

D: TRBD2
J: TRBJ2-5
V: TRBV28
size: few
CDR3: CASSSRDYLETQYF
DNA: TGTGCCAGCAGTTCCCGGGACTACTTAGAGACCCAGTACTTC

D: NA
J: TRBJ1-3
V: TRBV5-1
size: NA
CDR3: CASSQGLRNTIYF
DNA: TGCGCCAGCAGCCAGGGCCTCCGGAACACCATATATTTT

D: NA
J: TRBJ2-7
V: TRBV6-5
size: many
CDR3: CASSYGVQGHSYEQYF
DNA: TGTGCCAGCAGTTATGGGGTCCAGGGGCACTCCTACGAGCAGTACTTC

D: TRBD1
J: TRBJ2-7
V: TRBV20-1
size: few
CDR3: CSARRDRGLYEQYF
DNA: TGCAGTGCTAGAAGGGACAGGGGGCTATACGAGCAGTACTTC

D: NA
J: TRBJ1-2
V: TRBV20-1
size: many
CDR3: CSARGGSANYGYTF
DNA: TGCAGTGCTAGAGGCGGAAGCGCTAACTATGGCTACACCTTC

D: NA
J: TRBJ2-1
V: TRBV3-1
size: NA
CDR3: CASSQDQMRGRYNEQFF
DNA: TGTGCCAGCAGCCAAGATCAAATGAGGGGACGGTACAATGAGCAGTTCTTC

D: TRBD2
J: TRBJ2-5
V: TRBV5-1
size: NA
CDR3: CASSLGLAGGKQETQYF
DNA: TGCGCCAGCAGCTTGGGACTAGCGGGGGGCAAACAAGAGACCCAGTACTTC

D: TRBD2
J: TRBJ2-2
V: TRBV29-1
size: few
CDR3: CSARAGENTGELFF
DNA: TGCAGCGCCCGAGCGGGGGAGAACACCGGGGAGCTGTTTTTT

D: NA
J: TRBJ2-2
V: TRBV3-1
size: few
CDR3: CASSQGRAGELFF
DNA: TGTGCCAGCAGCCAAGGAAGGGCCGGGGAGCTGTTTTTT

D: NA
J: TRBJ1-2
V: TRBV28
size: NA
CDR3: CASSSPAADGYTF
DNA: TGTGCCAGCAGCTCCCCCGCGGCAGATGGCTACACCTTC

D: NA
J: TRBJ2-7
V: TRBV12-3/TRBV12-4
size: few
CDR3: CASRPDISYEQYF
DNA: TGTGCCAGCAGGCCGGACATCTCCTACGAGCAGTACTTC

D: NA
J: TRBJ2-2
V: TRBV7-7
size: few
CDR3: CASSLSGRGGTGELFF
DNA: TGTGCCAGCAGCTTATCCGGCAGGGGTGGGACCGGGGAGCTGTTTTTT

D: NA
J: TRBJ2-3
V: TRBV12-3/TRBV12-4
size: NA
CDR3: CASERGTDTQYF
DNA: TGTGCCAGCGAGAGGGGCACAGATACGCAGTATTTT

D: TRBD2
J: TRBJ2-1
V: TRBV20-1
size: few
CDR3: CSAKSGGNHNEQFF
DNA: TGCAGTGCTAAAAGCGGGGGGAACCACAATGAGCAGTTCTTC

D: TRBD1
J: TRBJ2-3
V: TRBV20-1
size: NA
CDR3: CSATRDSSTDTQYF
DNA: TGCAGTGCTACCCGGGACAGTAGCACAGATACGCAGTATTTT